This T cell receptor (beta chain) was sequenced during a study of blood T cell repertoires in COVID-19. Whole-study context: The United States, Italy and Spain provided the acute and convalescent COVID-19 samples. Sources were T cells, B-cell-depleted T cells, or PBMCs; the material itself was cDNA or gDNA.

Patients in Seattle were enrolled during active infection, then followed longitudinally. CDR3 length: 12 amino acids. Trimming stripped 9 bases from V and 4 bases from J, with 13 bases between. Germline values: CDR1 SGHRS, CDR2 YFSETQ. Here immunoSEQ multiplex PCR was the method, and the copy in TCRdb shows in-frame clones only, minus some. The repertoire holds about 360,000 clones, with 70% to 90% as singletons. The V and J genes are TRBV5-1 and TRBJ2-5; the D is unclear. Specimen: peripheral blood. This receptor was identified in a woman aged 55-75 years with COVID-19, enrolled during active disease. CDR3 amino acids: CATPRFGETQYF. In DNA, the CDR3 is TGCGCCACCCCCAGGTTCGGAGAGACCCAGTACTTC.